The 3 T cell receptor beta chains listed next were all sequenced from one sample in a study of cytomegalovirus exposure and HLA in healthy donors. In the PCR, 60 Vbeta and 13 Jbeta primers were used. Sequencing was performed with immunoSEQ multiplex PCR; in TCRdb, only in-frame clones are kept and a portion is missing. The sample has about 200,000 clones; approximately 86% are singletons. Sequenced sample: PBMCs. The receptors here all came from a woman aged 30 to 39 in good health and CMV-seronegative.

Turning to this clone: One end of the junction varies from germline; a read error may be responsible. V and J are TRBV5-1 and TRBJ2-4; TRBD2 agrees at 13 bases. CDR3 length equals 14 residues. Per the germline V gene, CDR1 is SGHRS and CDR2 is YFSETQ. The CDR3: CASPRGGTSGRALF. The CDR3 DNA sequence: TGCGCCAGCCCGAGAGGTGGAACTAGCGGGAGGGCCCTTTTC.

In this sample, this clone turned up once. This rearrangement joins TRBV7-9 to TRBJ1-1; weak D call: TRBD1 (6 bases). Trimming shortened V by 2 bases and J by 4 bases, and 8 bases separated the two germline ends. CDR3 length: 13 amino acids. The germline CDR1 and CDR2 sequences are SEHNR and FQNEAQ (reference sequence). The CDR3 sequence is CASSLRGGTEAFF. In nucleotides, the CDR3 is TGTGCCAGCAGCTTAAGGGGGGGCACTGAAGCTTTCTTT.

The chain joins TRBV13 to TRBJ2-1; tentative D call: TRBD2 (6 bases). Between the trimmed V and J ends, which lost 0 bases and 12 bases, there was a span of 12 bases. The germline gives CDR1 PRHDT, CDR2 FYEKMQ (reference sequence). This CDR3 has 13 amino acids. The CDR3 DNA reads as TGTGCCAGCAGCTTAGGCCTCAGACTAGGGCAGTTCTTC. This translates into CASSLGLRLGQFF.